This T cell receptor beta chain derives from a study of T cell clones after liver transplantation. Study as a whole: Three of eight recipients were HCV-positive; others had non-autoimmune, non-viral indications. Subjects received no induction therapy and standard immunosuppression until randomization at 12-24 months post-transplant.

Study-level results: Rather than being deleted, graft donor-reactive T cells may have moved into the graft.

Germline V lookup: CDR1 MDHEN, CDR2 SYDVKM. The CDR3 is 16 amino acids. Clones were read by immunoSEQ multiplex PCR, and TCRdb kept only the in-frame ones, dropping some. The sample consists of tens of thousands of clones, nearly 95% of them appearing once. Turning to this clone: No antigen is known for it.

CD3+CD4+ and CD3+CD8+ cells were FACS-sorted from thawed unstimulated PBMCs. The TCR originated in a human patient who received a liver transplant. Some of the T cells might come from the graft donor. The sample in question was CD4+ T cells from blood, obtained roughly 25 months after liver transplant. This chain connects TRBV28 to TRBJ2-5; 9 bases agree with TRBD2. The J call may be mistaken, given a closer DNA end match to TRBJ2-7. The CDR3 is CASSLAGSGGLYEQYF. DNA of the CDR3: TGTGCCAGCAGTTTAGCTGGTAGCGGGGGCCTATACGAGCAGTACTTC.